The 5 T cell receptor beta chains reported below all come from one sample, sequenced in a study of a mutant IDH1 vaccine in newly diagnosed glioma. The data were produced by immunoSEQ multiplex PCR, yet TCRdb's version contains in-frame clones alone and is incomplete. The profile covers around 100,000 clones, with 90% appearing a single time and roughly 0.55% taken by the ten largest. The sample's time point: week 11, during vaccination. In every dose of vaccine, 300 ug of mutant IDH1 20-mer peptide was given alongside topical imiquimod. Antigens of these TCRs are unknown. Sequences were derived from PBMCs, sampled from a glioma patient whose treatment included an IDH1 peptide vaccine. These receptors were collected from a woman aged 45-59 years with glioma.

This clone was detected only once. The chain combines TRBV5-8 with TRBJ2-1, with 7 bases matching TRBD2. Trimming removed 4 bases from V and 2 bases from J; junction bases left unmatched: 6. The CDR3 has 15 residues. Germline V gene data show CDR1 as SGHTS and CDR2 as YDEGEE. For the CDR3, the DNA is TGTGCCAGCAGCCCCCAGAGCGGGGCCTACAATGAGCAGTTCTTC. Amino acid sequence: CASSPQSGAYNEQFF.

The V gene is TRBV2, the J gene TRBJ1-5, with D unclear. The CDR3 extends over 11 amino acids. From germline, CDR1 is SNHLY and CDR2 FYNNEI. With 6 bases removed from V and 9 bases from J, the gap between germline ends came to 9 bases. The CDR3 reads CASRTVGPQHF. CDR3 DNA sequence: TGTGCCAGCAGGACCGTGGGGCCCCAGCATTTT.

There are a few counts of this clone. This sequence joins TRBV6-6 and TRBJ2-1; the D gene is possibly TRBD1 (5 bases). Germline values: CDR1 MNHNY, CDR2 SVGAGI (reference sequence). The V and J ends lost 0 bases and 10 bases respectively, with 19 bases between them. This CDR3 is 16 amino acids long. CDR3 residues: CASSYSGGAGPGEQFF. In DNA form, the CDR3 reads TGTGCCAGCAGTTACTCGGGCGGAGCTGGCCCAGGGGAGCAGTTCTTC.

The rearrangement links TRBV7-9 to TRBJ1-6, with D hard to call. The V and J ends lost 5 bases and 10 bases respectively, with 12 bases between them. Germline V gene lookup returns CDR1 SEHNR and CDR2 FQNEAQ (reference sequence). The CDR3 is made up of 13 amino acids. DNA for the CDR3: TGTGCCAGCAGCCAGATGGGCGGCTCACCCCTCCACTTT. As protein: CASSQMGGSPLHF.

The genes are TRBV6-6 and TRBJ1-6, with D maybe TRBD1 (6 bases). The CDR3 runs to 15 residues. Germline V gene lookup returns CDR1 MNHNY and CDR2 SVGAGI (reference sequence). V was shortened by 1 base and J by 8 bases, with 12 bases between the two germline ends. The CDR3 protein is CASSYFTGPDSPLHF. CDR3 sequence (DNA): TGTGCCAGCAGTTACTTCACAGGGCCTGATTCACCCCTCCACTTT.